What follows are 3 T cell receptor beta chains derived from one specimen sequenced in a study of CD8 T cells in Susac syndrome. Random hexamers were used to reverse transcribe an amount of roughly 0.5 to 1 ug RNA. TCRdb used MiXCR to reprocess the immunoSEQ multiplex PCR reads, holding one entry per CDR3 protein. The sample lists roughly 160,000 distinct CDR3 sequences, approximately 95% occurring once. The source material was CD4+ T cells from PBMCs. Receptors originate from a human donor with Susac syndrome.

This chain connects TRBV9 to TRBJ1-2, with D perhaps matching TRBD1 (6 bases). The CDR3 has 13 amino acids. From germline, CDR1 is SGDLS and CDR2 YYNGEE. V dropped 0 bases and J dropped 8 bases, with 11 bases sitting between them. The CDR3 loop reads CASSVEQGRGYTF. The CDR3 nucleotides read TGTGCCAGCAGCGTAGAACAGGGACGAGGCTACACCTTC.

The chain links TRBV9 to TRBJ1-2; no firm D call. This CDR3 comprises 11 residues. V gave up 5 bases and J gave up 3 bases, with 5 bases separating them. Germline CDR1 SGDLS, CDR2 YYNGEE. The CDR3 reads CASRGDYGYTF. CDR3 nucleotides: TGTGCCAGCAGGGGTGACTATGGCTACACCTTC.

V and J are TRBV7-9 and TRBJ2-7, with no clear D. The germline V and J ends were trimmed by 5 bases and 3 bases, with 14 bases remaining between them. The V gene's germline CDR1 is SEHNR and CDR2 FQNEAQ (reference sequence). CDR3 length: 14 residues. The CDR3 nucleotides read TGTGCCAGCAGCCTACTTGGTCAGGACTACGAGCAGTACTTC. Translation gives CASSLLGQDYEQYF.